The clone carrying this TCR beta chain was seen only once. Seattle-derived patients entered the study during active infection and were followed longitudinally. How the authors handled the data: Reference gene primer amplification gave estimated nucleated cell counts. Using immunoSEQ multiplex PCR, the repertoire was profiled, and TCRdb retains in-frame clones only, with some absent. Clonal size and the V and J genes are those of that table, whereas D and trimming came from the DNA. In the table there are about 530,000 clones, roughly 91% of which are singletons. These data are taken from a study of blood T cell repertoires in COVID-19. The wider study: Acute and convalescent COVID-19 specimens originated in the United States, Italy and Spain. Sample material is recorded as cDNA or gDNA derived from T cells, B-cell-depleted T cells, or PBMCs.

Germline V gene data show CDR1 as SNHLY and CDR2 as FYNNEI. This CDR3 region has 14 residues. Germline trimming cut 6 bases from V and 2 bases from J; bases unmatched to any gene: 4. This chain joins TRBV2 and TRBJ2-3; 8 nucleotides align to TRBD2. The source of this sequence is a woman aged 45 to 65 with COVID-19, enrolled during active disease. Sequences were obtained from peripheral blood. The CDR3 protein is CASRRGDSTDTQYF. In DNA form, the CDR3 reads TGTGCCAGCAGGCGGGGGGACTCCACAGATACGCAGTATTTT.